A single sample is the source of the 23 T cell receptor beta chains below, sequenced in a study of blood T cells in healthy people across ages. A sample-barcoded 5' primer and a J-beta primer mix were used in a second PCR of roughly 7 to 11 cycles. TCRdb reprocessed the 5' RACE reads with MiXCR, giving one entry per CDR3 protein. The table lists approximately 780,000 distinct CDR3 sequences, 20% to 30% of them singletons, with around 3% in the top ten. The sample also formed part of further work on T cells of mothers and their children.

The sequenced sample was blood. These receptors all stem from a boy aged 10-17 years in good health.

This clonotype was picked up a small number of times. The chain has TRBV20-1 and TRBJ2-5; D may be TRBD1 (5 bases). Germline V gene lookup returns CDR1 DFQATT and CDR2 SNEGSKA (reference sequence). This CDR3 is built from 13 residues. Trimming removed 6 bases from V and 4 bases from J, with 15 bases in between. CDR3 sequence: CSAQRQGRETQYF. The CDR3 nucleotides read TGCAGTGCCCAAAGGCAGGGAAGAGAGACCCAGTACTTC.

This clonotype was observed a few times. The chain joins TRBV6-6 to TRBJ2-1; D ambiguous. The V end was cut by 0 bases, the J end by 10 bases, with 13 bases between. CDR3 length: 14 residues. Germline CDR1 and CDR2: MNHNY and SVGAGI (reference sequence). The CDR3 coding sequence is TGTGCCAGCAGTTACTCAAAGATAGTAAGCGAGCAGTTCTTC. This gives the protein CASSYSKIVSEQFF.

CDR3 DNA: TGTGCCACCAGTCTCCTGGGGGCTAGGTCACCCCTCCACTTT. It translates to CATSLLGARSPLHF. This chain connects TRBV15 to TRBJ1-6; D might be TRBD1 (6 bases). The CDR3 is 14 amino acids. The V end was cut by 6 bases, the J end by 10 bases, with 16 bases between. The V gene's germline CDR1 is LNHNV and CDR2 YYDKDF (reference sequence).

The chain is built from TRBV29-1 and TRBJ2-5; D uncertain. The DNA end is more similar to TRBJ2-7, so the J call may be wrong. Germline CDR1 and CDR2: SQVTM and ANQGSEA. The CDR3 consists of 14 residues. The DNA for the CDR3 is TGCAGCGTTGAAATCCCAGGAAAACTCTACGAGCAGTACTTC. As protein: CSVEIPGKLYEQYF.

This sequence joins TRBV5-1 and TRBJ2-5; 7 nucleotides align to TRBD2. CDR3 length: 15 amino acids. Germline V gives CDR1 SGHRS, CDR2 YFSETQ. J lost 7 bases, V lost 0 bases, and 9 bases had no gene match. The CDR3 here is CASSLERPPGGTQYF. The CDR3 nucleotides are TGCGCCAGCAGCTTGGAACGACCGCCGGGGGGGACCCAGTACTTC.

The DNA for the CDR3 is TGTGCCAGCAGCTCCTACGGGAATGAGGGGCCCCAGCATTTT. Translating gives CASSSYGNEGPQHF. V is TRBV5-5 and J is TRBJ1-5; D call uncertain. V was pared by 3 bases and J by 9 bases, with 16 bases between. Germline CDR1 and CDR2: SGHKS and YYEKEE (reference sequence). The CDR3 has 14 amino acids.

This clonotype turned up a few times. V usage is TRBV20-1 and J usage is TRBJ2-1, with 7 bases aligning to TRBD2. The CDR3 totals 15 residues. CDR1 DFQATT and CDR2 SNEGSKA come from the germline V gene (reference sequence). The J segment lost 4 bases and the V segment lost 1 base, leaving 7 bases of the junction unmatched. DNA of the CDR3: TGCAGTGCTAGAGCCCTAGCGGTGTTGTACAATGAGCAGTTCTTC. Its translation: CSARALAVLYNEQFF.

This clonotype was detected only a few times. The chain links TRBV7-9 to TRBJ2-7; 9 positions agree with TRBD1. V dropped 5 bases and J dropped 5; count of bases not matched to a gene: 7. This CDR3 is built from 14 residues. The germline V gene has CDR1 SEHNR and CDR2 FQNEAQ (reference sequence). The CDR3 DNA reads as TGTGCCAGCAGCAGGGGACAGGGTCTCGACGAGCAGTACTTC. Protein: CASSRGQGLDEQYF.

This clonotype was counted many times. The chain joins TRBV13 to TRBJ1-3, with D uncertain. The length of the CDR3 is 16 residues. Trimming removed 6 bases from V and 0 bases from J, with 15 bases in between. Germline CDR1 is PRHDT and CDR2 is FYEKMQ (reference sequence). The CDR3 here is CASRREGSVSGNTIYF. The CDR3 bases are TGTGCCAGCAGGAGGGAGGGCAGCGTCTCTGGAAACACCATATATTTT.

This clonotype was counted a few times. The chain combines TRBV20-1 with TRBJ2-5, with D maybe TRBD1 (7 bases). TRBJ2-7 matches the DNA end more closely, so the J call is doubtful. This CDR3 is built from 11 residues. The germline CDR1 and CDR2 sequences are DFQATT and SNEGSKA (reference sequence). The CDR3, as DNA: TGCAGCGGAGGGGACAGCTACGAGCAGTACTTC. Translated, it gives CSGGDSYEQYF.

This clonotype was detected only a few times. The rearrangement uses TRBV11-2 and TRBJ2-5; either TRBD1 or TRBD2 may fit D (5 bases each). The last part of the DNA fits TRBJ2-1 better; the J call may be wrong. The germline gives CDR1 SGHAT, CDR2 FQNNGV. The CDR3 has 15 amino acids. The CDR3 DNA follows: TGTGCCAGCAGCTTATTACGGGGACCCTACAATGAGCAGTTCTTC. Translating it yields CASSLLRGPYNEQFF.

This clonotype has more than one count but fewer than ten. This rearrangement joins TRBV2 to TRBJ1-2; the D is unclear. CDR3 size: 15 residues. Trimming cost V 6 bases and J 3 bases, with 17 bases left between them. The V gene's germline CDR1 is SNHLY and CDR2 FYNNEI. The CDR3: CASSWGTVADYGYTF. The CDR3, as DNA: TGTGCCAGCAGCTGGGGAACCGTTGCTGACTATGGCTACACCTTC.

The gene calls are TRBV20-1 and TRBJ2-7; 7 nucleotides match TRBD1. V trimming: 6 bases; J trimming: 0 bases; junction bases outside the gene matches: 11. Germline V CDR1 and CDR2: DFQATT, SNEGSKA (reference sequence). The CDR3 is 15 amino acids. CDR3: CSADRPGDSSYEQYF. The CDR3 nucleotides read TGCAGTGCCGATCGCCCAGGGGACAGCTCCTACGAGCAGTACTTC.

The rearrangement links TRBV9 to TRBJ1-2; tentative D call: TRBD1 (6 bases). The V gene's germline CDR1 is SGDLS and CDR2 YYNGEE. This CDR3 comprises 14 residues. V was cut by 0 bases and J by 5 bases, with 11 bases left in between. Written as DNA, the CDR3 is TGTGCCAGCAGCGTAGCGGGGGCGCGATATGGCTACACCTTC. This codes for CASSVAGARYGYTF. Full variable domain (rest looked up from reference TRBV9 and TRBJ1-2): DSGVTQTPKHLITATGQRVTLRCSPRSGDLSVYWYQQSLDQGLQFLIQYYNGEERAKGNILERFSAQQFPDLHSELNLSSLELGDSALYFCASSVAGARYGYTFGSGTRLTVV.

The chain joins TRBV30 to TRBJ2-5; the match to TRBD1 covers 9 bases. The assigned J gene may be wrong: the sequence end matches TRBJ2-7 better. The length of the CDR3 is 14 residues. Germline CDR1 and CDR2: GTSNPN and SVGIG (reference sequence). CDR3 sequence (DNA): TGTGCCTGGAGTGCCGGACAGGGGAGTGACGAGCAGTACTTC. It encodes CAWSAGQGSDEQYF.

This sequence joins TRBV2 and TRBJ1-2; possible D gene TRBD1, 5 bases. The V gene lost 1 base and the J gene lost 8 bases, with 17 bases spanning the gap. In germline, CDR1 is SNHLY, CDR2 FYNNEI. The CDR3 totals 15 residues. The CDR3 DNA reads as TGTGCCAGCAGTGAAGGGTTTGAGGGGCGAAGGGGCTACACCTTC. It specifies CASSEGFEGRRGYTF.

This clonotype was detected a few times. CDR3 in amino acids: CASSIPNLRGYTF. The CDR3 DNA sequence: TGTGCCAGCAGCATACCGAACCTTCGGGGCTACACCTTC. The V gene is TRBV7-8, the J gene TRBJ1-2; D gene unclear. The CDR3 runs to 13 residues. Germline V gene sequence: CDR1 SGHVS, CDR2 FQNEAQ. V was trimmed by 5 bases and J by 8 bases, leaving 15 bases between them.

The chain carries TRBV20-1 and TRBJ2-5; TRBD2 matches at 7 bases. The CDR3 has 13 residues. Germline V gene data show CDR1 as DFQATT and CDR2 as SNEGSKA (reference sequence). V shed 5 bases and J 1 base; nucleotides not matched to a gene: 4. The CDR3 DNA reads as TGCAGTGCTGGGGGGAGGGCCCAAGAGACCCAGTACTTC. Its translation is CSAGGRAQETQYF.

CDR3 coding DNA: TGCGCCAGCAGCTCCGCCTTGACAGGGTCAGACACTGAAGCTTTCTTT. Its translation: CASSSALTGSDTEAFF. The V and J genes are TRBV5-1 and TRBJ1-1; 7 nucleotides align to TRBD1. This CDR3 contains 16 residues. CDR1 is SGHRS, CDR2 YFSETQ, per germline. The ends lost 3 bases at V and 3 bases at J; junction bases unmatched: 11.

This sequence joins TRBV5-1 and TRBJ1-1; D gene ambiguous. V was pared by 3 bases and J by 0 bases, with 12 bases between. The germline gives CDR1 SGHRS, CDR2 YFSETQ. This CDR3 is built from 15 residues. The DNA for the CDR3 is TGCGCCAGCAGCTATACTGGACGTGTGAACACTGAAGCTTTCTTT. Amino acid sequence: CASSYTGRVNTEAFF.

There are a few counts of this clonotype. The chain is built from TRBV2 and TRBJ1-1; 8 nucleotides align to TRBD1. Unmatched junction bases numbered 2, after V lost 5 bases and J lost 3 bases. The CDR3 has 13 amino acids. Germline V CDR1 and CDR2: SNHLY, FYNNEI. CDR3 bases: TGTGCCAGCAGTCGACAGGGGTACACTGAAGCTTTCTTT. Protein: CASSRQGYTEAFF. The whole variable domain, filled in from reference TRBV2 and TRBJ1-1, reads EPEVTQTPSHQVTQMGQEVILRCVPISNHLYFYWYRQILGQKVEFLVSFYNNEISEKSEIFDDQFSVERPDGSNFTLKIRSTKLEDSAMYFCASSRQGYTEAFFGQGTRLTVV.

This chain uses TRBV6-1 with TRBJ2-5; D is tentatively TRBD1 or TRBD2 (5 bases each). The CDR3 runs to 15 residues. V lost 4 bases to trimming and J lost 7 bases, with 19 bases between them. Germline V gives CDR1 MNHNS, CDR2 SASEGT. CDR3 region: CASSGSGAHWATQYF. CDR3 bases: TGTGCCAGCAGTGGATCCGGGGCCCACTGGGCGACCCAGTACTTC.

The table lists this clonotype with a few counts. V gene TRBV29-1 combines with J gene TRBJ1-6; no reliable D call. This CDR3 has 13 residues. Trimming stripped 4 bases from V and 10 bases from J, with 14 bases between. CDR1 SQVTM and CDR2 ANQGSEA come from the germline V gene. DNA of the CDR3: TGCAGCGTTGCTCCGGGGTTAGGATCACCCCTCCACTTT. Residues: CSVAPGLGSPLHF.